Listed below are T cell receptor beta chains from one sample, sequenced in a study of human T cells and chemical hapten exposure. Each CDR3 protein is one row after TCRdb ran MiXCR on the RACE reads. This table has more than 250,000 distinct CDR3 sequences, about 9% appearing once. The specimen comprised whole blood, sampled in connection with sensitization to the hapten diphenylcyclopropenone (DPC). Receptors were obtained from a woman in her 40s with alopecia areata. Some clones in this sample may be carry-over from other donors' samples. Each CDR3 is given with its conserved first and last residue. D genes are given only for firm matches. Size values are once, few and many counts, or a class for expanded clones, and some rows have none.

d_gene	abundance	v_gene	j_gene	CDR3aa	CDR3nt
TRBD2	few	TRBV29-1	TRBJ2-5	CSVGGGLAGETQYF	TGCAGCGTTGGGGGGGGACTAGCGGGAGAGACCCAGTACTTC
TRBD2	-	TRBV3-1	TRBJ2-3	CASSQVLAGGPSSDTQYF	TGTGCCAGCAGCCAAGTGCTAGCGGGAGGGCCGAGTTCGGATACGCAGTATTTT
-	many	TRBV7-9	TRBJ1-6	CASSLDGLSPLHF	TGTGCCAGCAGCTTGGACGGACTTTCACCCCTCCACTTT
TRBD1	-	TRBV28	TRBJ2-7	CASSSRDRDYYEQYF	TGTGCCAGCAGTTCTAGGGACAGGGATTACTACGAGCAGTACTTC
-	-	TRBV3-1	TRBJ1-1	CASSHSGTEAFF	TGTGCCAGCAGCCATTCCGGGACTGAAGCTTTCTTT
-	-	TRBV6-5	TRBJ1-1	CARTLQGEDTEAFF	TGTGCCAGAACACTACAGGGAGAAGACACTGAAGCTTTCTTT
-	few	TRBV7-2	TRBJ2-7	CASSLAHGYYEQYF	TGTGCCAGCAGCTTAGCGCACGGTTACTACGAGCAGTACTTC
-	few	TRBV20-1	TRBJ1-1	CSATELEAFF	TGCAGTGCCACAGAGCTTGAAGCTTTCTTT
TRBD2	many	TRBV7-2	TRBJ2-3	CASTTSSGSWVGDTQYF	TGTGCCAGCACCACCTCTAGCGGGAGTTGGGTCGGGGATACGCAGTATTTT
-	-	TRBV12-3/TRBV12-4	TRBJ1-5	CASRTGYQPQHF	TGTGCCAGCAGGACAGGATATCAGCCCCAGCATTTT
TRBD1	few	TRBV29-1	TRBJ1-3	CGGQGYSGNTIYF	TGCGGGGGACAGGGCTACTCCGGAAACACCATATATTTT
TRBD1	many	TRBV20-1	TRBJ1-5	CSARDPSGGGNQPQHF	TGCAGTGCTAGAGATCCCTCAGGGGGCGGCAATCAGCCCCAGCATTTT
TRBD2	-	TRBV4-2	TRBJ2-3	CASSQDLAGGPRTDTQYF	TGTGCCAGCAGCCAAGATCTAGCGGGAGGGCCCCGCACAGATACGCAGTATTTT
-	many	TRBV5-1	TRBJ2-6	CASSSLTGANVLTF	TGCGCCAGCAGCTCTTTAACCGGGGCCAACGTCCTGACTTTC
TRBD1	-	TRBV10-3	TRBJ2-5	CAISNTGGQETQYF	TGTGCCATCAGCAACACAGGGGGACAAGAGACCCAGTACTTC
TRBD2	-	TRBV4-2	TRBJ2-3	CASSQGTLAADTQYF	TGTGCCAGCAGCCAAGGCACCCTAGCGGCAGATACGCAGTATTTT
-	many	TRBV9	TRBJ2-2	CASRASASTGELFF	TGTGCCAGCAGAGCTAGTGCGAGCACCGGGGAGCTGTTTTTT
-	few	TRBV7-3	TRBJ2-2	CASSLPTSTGELFF	TGTGCCAGCAGCTTACCCACCTCCACCGGGGAGCTGTTTTTT
-	-	TRBV10-3	TRBJ1-1	CATSGRTNTEAFF	TGTGCCACCTCGGGCCGGACGAACACTGAAGCTTTCTTT
-	few	TRBV24-1	TRBJ2-7	CATSDPGPLYEQYF	TGTGCCACCAGTGACCCCGGGCCGCTTTACGAGCAGTACTTC
-	few	TRBV20-1	TRBJ2-7	CSVNPASRVTYEQYF	TGCAGTGTAAACCCAGCCAGCAGGGTTACCTACGAGCAGTACTTC
-	-	TRBV6-1	TRBJ1-3	CAGNGGRGNTIYF	TGTGCGGGAAACGGGGGGCGAGGAAACACCATATATTTT
-	many	TRBV29-1	TRBJ2-1	CSVETLSYNEQFF	TGCAGCGTTGAAACACTTTCCTACAATGAGCAGTTCTTC
-	-	TRBV18	TRBJ2-7	CASSPKVSDEQYF	TGTGCCAGCTCCCCTAAGGTGTCGGACGAGCAGTACTTC
-	-	TRBV28	TRBJ2-3	CASSFTRRGTDTQYF	TGTGCCAGCAGTTTCACCAGGAGGGGCACAGATACGCAGTATTTT
-	-	TRBV29-1	TRBJ2-5	CSVDKSQETQYF	TGCAGCGTTGACAAGTCCCAAGAGACCCAGTACTTC
-	many	TRBV19	TRBJ1-5	CASSGASWTPQHF	TGTGCCAGTAGCGGGGCGAGCTGGACGCCCCAGCATTTT
-	-	TRBV11-2	TRBJ1-1	CASSPPRQSTNTEAFF	TGTGCCAGCAGCCCCCCTCGACAGAGCACTAACACTGAAGCTTTCTTT
TRBD1	-	TRBV7-8	TRBJ1-1	CASSPGTGGPEAFF	TGTGCCAGCAGCCCAGGGACAGGGGGCCCTGAAGCTTTCTTT
-	few	TRBV7-9	TRBJ1-5	CASSSANSNQPQHF	TGTGCCAGCAGCTCAGCAAATAGCAATCAGCCCCAGCATTTT
-	-	TRBV28	TRBJ2-2	CASSLPVAGELFF	TGTGCCAGCAGTTTACCAGTGGCCGGGGAGCTGTTTTTT
TRBD1	many	TRBV12-3/TRBV12-4	TRBJ1-5	CASSLTGQGGQPQHF	TGTGCCAGCAGTTTAACGGGACAGGGGGGTCAGCCCCAGCATTTT
TRBD2	-	TRBV29-1	TRBJ2-3	CSGGQAGAWDTQYF	TGCAGCGGGGGGCAAGCGGGAGCTTGGGATACGCAGTATTTT
-	few	TRBV20-1	TRBJ1-1	CSAREGITEAFF	TGCAGTGCTAGAGAGGGTATCACTGAAGCTTTCTTT
TRBD1	few	TRBV7-9	TRBJ1-2	CASSFPGGNGYTF	TGTGCCAGCAGCTTTCCAGGGGGTAATGGCTACACCTTC
-	-	TRBV6-5	TRBJ1-3	CASSYSIPQLGTGNTIYF	TGTGCCAGCAGTTACTCGATTCCTCAATTAGGGACTGGAAACACCATATATTTT
TRBD1	-	TRBV24-1	TRBJ2-1	CATSDGTGDHNEQFF	TGTGCCACCAGTGATGGGACAGGGGATCACAATGAGCAGTTCTTC
-	few	TRBV12-3/TRBV12-4	TRBJ1-6	CASSPGPSPLHF	TGTGCCAGCAGCCCGGGGCCTTCACCCCTCCACTTT
-	few	TRBV10-3	TRBJ1-1	CAISEVGQGGEAFF	TGTGCCATCAGTGAGGTAGGGCAGGGAGGTGAAGCTTTCTTT
-	many	TRBV7-8	TRBJ2-5	CASSLGQTSEVTETQYF	TGTGCCAGCAGCTTAGGTCAAACGAGCGAGGTTACTGAGACCCAGTACTTC
-	few	TRBV2	TRBJ1-5	CASTGQGNNQPQHF	TGTGCCAGCACCGGGCAGGGGAACAATCAGCCCCAGCATTTT
TRBD1	few	TRBV18	TRBJ2-7	CASSPPNNRGTEQYF	TGTGCCAGCTCACCACCAAATAACAGGGGTACCGAGCAGTACTTC